Shown below are 5 T cell receptor beta chains from a single sample sequenced in a study of siplizumab effects on memory and regulatory T cells. This table comes from immunoSEQ multiplex PCR, and its TCRdb copy is limited to in-frame clones, with some not included. The repertoire consists of about 50,000 clones, with over 90% occurring once and the leading ten covering approximately 17%. Source material: CD8+ T cells sorted from blood. The receptors were sampled from a human donor in good health.

J is TRBJ1-5 and V is TRBV7-8; D unclear. The CDR3 runs 12 residues. The germline CDR1 and CDR2 sequences are SGHVS and FQNEAQ. Trimming pared 1 base from V and 8 bases from J, leaving 6 bases between. In DNA form, the CDR3 reads TGTGCCAGCAGCTTAGGGGCGGAGCCCCAGCATTTT. Translated, it gives CASSLGAEPQHF.

The J gene is TRBJ2-5, the V gene TRBV5-1, with no clear D. CDR1 and CDR2 (germline): SGHRS, YFSETQ. The V end was cut by 2 bases, the J end by 4 bases, with 15 bases between. This CDR3 has 15 residues. For the CDR3, the DNA is TGCGCCAGCAGCTTCGGGTCTAACACCTCAGAGACCCAGTACTTC. Translated, it gives CASSFGSNTSETQYF. Complete variable domain (other parts from reference TRBV5-1 and TRBJ2-5): KAGVTQTPRYLIKTRGQQVTLSCSPISGHRSVSWYQQTPGQGLQFLFEYFSETQRNKGNFPGRFSGRQFSNSRSEMNVSTLELGDSALYLCASSFGSNTSETQYFGPGTRLLVL.

This chain links TRBV30 with TRBJ2-6; D is undetermined. The CDR3 is 15 residues long. Germline-derived CDR1 and CDR2 are GTSNPN and SVGIG (reference sequence). Trimming removed 1 base at V and 5 bases at J, with 12 bases between. The CDR3 spells CAWSGLLGRANVLTF. The CDR3 DNA follows: TGTGCCTGGAGTGGCTTGCTCGGAAGGGCCAACGTCCTGACTTTC.

This chain links TRBV9 with TRBJ2-3; D remains unclear. Germline CDR1 reads SGDLS; CDR2 reads YYNGEE. V lost 4 bases and J lost 1, with 16 bases in between. The CDR3 runs to 16 residues. The CDR3 protein is CASSPSHVRGTDTQYF. The CDR3 DNA sequence: TGTGCCAGCAGCCCCTCGCATGTTCGGGGCACAGATACGCAGTATTTT. The full variable domain, with the rest looked up from reference TRBV9 and TRBJ2-3, is DSGVTQTPKHLITATGQRVTLRCSPRSGDLSVYWYQQSLDQGLQFLIQYYNGEERAKGNILERFSAQQFPDLHSELNLSSLELGDSALYFCASSPSHVRGTDTQYFGPGTRLTVL.

V and J are TRBV2 and TRBJ2-3, with TRBD2 matching over 9 bases. The germline gives CDR1 SNHLY, CDR2 FYNNEI. The CDR3 is 15 residues long. V shed 5 bases and J 2 bases; nucleotides not matched to a gene: 5. CDR3 bases: TGTGCCAGCAGTTCTCTAGCGGGATACACAGATACGCAGTATTTT. Translated: CASSSLAGYTDTQYF.